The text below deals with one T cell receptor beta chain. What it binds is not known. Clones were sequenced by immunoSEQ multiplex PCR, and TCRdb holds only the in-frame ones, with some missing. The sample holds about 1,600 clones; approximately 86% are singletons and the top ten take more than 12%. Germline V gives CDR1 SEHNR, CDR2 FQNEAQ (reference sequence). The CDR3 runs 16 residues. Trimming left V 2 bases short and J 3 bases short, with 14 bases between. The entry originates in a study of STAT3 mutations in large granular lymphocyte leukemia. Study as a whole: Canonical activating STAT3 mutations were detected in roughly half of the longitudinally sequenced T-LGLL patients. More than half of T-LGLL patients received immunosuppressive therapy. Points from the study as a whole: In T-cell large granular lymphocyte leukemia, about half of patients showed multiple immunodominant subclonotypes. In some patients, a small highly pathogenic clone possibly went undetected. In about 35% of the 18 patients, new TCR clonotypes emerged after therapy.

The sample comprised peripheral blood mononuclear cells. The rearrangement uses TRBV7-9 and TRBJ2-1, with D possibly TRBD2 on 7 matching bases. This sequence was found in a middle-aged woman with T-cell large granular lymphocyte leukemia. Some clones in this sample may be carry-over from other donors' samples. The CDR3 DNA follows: TGTGCCAGCAGCTTAACGGGAGGACAGATCTACAATGAGCAGTTCTTC. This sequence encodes CASSLTGGQIYNEQFF. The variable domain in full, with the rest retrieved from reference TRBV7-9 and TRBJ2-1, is DTGVSQNPRHKITKRGQNVTFRCDPISEHNRLYWYRQTLGQGPEFLTYFQNEAQLEKSRLLSDRFSAERPKGSFSTLEIQRTEQGDSAMYLCASSLTGGQIYNEQFFGPGTRLTVL.